Listed below are T cell receptor beta chains from one sample, sequenced in a study of a mutant IDH1 vaccine in newly diagnosed glioma. Generated by immunoSEQ multiplex PCR, the TCRdb table keeps only in-frame clones and is missing some. The table shows tens of thousands of clones, with 70% to 90% occurring only once. Their recognized antigens are unknown. Sample: PBMCs, taken from a glioma patient whose treatment included an IDH1 peptide vaccine. These receptors all stem from a young man with glioma. The CDR3 runs from the conserved cysteine through the conserved F or W. A D gene is named only where the DNA matches it firmly. Size tells how often a clone was seen (once, few, many) or the class of an expanded clone, and some rows leave it out.

J	size	D	V	length	CDR3	DNA
TRBJ1-4	NA	NA	TRBV15	16	CATSRESGRRNEKLFF	TGTGCCACCAGCAGAGAGTCAGGTAGACGGAATGAAAAACTGTTTTTT
TRBJ1-5	NA	NA	TRBV28	15	CASKGWDTSNQPQHF	TGTGCCAGCAAAGGCTGGGACACAAGCAATCAGCCCCAGCATTTT
TRBJ2-7	medium-sized	NA	TRBV28	20	CASSSILVGRDDSASYEQYF	TGTGCCAGCAGTTCTATTTTGGTCGGACGGGACGATTCCGCATCCTACGAGCAGTACTTC
TRBJ2-7	once	TRBD1	TRBV7-9	12	CASSLTGDEQYF	TGTGCCAGCAGCTTGACAGGGGACGAGCAGTACTTC
TRBJ2-1	NA	TRBD1	TRBV9	15	CASSPRWDREGEQFF	TGTGCCAGCAGCCCACGCTGGGACAGGGAAGGTGAGCAGTTCTTC
TRBJ2-7	NA	TRBD2	TRBV6-1	15	CASSPVRASGYEQYF	TGTGCCAGCAGCCCGGTTAGGGCTAGCGGCTACGAGCAGTACTTC
TRBJ1-3	NA	NA	TRBV15	14	CATRPQGSGNTIYF	TGTGCCACCAGGCCGCAGGGGTCTGGAAACACCATATATTTT
TRBJ2-7	NA	NA	TRBV14	13	CASSQTVTYEQYF	TGTGCCAGCAGCCAAACCGTTACCTACGAGCAGTACTTC
TRBJ1-5	NA	NA	TRBV27	15	CASSLSSRVRQPQHF	TGTGCCAGCAGTTTATCGTCAAGGGTTCGACAGCCCCAGCATTTT
TRBJ1-6	once	NA	TRBV5-1	16	CASSLGSGGGNSPLHF	TGCGCCAGCAGCTTGGGATCTGGGGGAGGAAATTCACCCCTCCACTTT
TRBJ1-5	NA	NA	TRBV2	14	CASSPELGGQPQHF	TGTGCCAGCAGTCCCGAGTTGGGTGGGCAGCCCCAGCATTTT
TRBJ1-2	NA	NA	TRBV14	13	CASSQSRSDGYTF	TGTGCCAGCAGCCAATCAAGGTCGGACGGCTACACCTTC
TRBJ2-2	NA	NA	TRBV19	14	CASSVTLHAGELFF	TGTGCCAGTAGTGTAACACTACACGCCGGGGAGCTGTTTTTT
TRBJ2-2	NA	TRBD2	TRBV2	15	CASSVAGGRSGELFF	TGTGCCAGCAGTGTAGCGGGGGGGCGCTCCGGGGAGCTGTTTTTT
TRBJ2-7	NA	TRBD1	TRBV18	14	CASSPPGGGYEQYF	TGTGCCAGCTCACCACCAGGGGGCGGCTACGAGCAGTACTTC
TRBJ1-6	NA	NA	TRBV10-2	12	CASSERSMSLHF	TGCGCCAGCAGTGAGAGGTCCATGTCCCTCCACTTT
TRBJ2-5	NA	NA	TRBV27	12	CAAGQPQETQYF	TGTGCCGCCGGGCAGCCTCAAGAGACCCAGTACTTC
TRBJ1-2	few	NA	TRBV7-9	15	CASSRLKGDSHGYTF	TGTGCCAGCAGCCGCCTGAAGGGGGATTCTCATGGCTACACCTTC
TRBJ2-1	NA	NA	TRBV15	12	CATSRSGTSEFF	TGTGCCACCAGCAGATCCGGGACCTCAGAGTTCTTC
TRBJ2-7	NA	TRBD1	TRBV18	17	CASSLYRQGPTSYEQYF	TGTGCCAGCTCACTATATCGACAGGGACCTACCTCCTACGAGCAGTACTTC
TRBJ2-3	NA	NA	TRBV10-1	15	CASSPKTAGSDTQYF	TGCGCCAGCAGTCCCAAGACAGCCGGCTCAGATACGCAGTATTTT
TRBJ1-5	NA	NA	TRBV9	15	CASSPQGGRNQPQHF	TGTGCCAGCAGCCCGCAAGGGGGAAGGAATCAGCCCCAGCATTTT
TRBJ2-1	NA	TRBD2	TRBV10-1	17	CASSGGVSGVLYNEQFF	TGCGCCAGCAGTGGGGGAGTTAGCGGGGTCCTCTACAATGAGCAGTTCTTC
TRBJ1-1	NA	NA	TRBV15	14	CATSSRVGGTEAFF	TGTGCCACCAGCAGCAGGGTAGGTGGCACTGAAGCTTTCTTT
TRBJ1-1	NA	TRBD1	TRBV18	15	CASSPHRGLHTEAFF	TGTGCCAGCTCACCACACAGGGGTCTACACACTGAAGCTTTCTTT
TRBJ2-7	NA	TRBD2	TRBV6-1	14	CASRERGGAYEQYF	TGTGCCAGCAGGGAACGGGGGGGAGCCTACGAGCAGTACTTC
TRBJ2-7	NA	NA	TRBV11-2	15	CASSLEWTELYEQYF	TGTGCCAGCAGCTTAGAGTGGACAGAACTCTACGAGCAGTACTTC